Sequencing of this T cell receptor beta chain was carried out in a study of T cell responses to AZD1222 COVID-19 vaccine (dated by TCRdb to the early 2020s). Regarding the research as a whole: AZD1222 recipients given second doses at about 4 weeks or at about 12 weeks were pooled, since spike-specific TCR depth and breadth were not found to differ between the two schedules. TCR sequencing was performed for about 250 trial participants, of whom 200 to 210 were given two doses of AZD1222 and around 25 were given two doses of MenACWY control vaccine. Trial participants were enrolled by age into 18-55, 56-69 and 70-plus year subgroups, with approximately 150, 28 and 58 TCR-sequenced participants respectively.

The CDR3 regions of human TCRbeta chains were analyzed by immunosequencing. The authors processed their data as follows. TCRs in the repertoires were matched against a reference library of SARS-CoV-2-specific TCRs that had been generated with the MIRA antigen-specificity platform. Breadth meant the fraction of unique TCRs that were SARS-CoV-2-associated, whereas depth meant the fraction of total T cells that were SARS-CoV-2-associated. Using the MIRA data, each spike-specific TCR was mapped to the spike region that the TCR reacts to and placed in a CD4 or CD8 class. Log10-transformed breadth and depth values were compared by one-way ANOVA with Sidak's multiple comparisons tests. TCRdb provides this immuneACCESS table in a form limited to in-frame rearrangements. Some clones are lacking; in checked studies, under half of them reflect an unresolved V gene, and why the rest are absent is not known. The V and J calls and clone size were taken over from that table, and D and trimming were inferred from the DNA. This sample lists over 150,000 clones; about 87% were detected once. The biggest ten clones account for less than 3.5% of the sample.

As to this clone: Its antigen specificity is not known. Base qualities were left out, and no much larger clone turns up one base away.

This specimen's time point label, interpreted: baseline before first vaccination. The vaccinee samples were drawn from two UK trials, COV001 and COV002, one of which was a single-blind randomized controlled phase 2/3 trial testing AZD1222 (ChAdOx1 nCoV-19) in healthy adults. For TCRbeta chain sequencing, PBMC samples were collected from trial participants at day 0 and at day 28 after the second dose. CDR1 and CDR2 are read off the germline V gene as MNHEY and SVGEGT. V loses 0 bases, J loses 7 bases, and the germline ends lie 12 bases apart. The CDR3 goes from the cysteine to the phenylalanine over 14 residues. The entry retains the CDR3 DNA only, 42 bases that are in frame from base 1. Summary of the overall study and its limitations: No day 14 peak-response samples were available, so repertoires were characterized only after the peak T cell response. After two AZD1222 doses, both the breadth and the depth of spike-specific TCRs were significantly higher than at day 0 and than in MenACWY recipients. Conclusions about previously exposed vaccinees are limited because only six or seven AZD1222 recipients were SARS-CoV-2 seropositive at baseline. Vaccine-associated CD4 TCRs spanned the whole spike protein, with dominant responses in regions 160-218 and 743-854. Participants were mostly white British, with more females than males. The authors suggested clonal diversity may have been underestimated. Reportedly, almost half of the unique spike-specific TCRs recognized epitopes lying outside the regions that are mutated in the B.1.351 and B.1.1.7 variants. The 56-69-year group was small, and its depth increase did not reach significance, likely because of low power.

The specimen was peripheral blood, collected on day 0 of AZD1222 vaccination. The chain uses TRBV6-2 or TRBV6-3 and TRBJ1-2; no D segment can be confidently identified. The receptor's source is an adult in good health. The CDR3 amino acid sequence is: CASSYSLAGPGYTF. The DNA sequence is TGTGCCAGCAGTTACTCGTTGGCGGGTCCTGGCTACACCTTC.